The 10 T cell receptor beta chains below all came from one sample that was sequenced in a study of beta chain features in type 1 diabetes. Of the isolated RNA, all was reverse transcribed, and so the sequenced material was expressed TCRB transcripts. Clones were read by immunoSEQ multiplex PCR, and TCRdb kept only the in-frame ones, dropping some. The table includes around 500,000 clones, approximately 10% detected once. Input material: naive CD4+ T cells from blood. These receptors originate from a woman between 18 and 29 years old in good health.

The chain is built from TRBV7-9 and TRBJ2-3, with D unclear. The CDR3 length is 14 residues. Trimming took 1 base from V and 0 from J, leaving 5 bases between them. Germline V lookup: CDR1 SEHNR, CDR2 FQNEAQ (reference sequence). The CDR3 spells CASSLVGSTDTQYF. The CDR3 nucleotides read TGTGCCAGCAGCTTAGTAGGTAGCACAGATACGCAGTATTTT. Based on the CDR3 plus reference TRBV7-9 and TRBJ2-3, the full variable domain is DTGVSQNPRHKITKRGQNVTFRCDPISEHNRLYWYRQTLGQGPEFLTYFQNEAQLEKSRLLSDRFSAERPKGSFSTLEIQRTEQGDSAMYLCASSLVGSTDTQYFGPGTRLTVL.

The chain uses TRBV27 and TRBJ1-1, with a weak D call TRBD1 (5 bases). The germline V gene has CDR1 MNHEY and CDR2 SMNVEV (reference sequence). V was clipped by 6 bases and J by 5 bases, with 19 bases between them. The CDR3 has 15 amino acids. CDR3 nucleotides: TGTGCCAGCAGCCCCAGTCGGGGCGGCGTTACTGAAGCTTTCTTT. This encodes CASSPSRGGVTEAFF.

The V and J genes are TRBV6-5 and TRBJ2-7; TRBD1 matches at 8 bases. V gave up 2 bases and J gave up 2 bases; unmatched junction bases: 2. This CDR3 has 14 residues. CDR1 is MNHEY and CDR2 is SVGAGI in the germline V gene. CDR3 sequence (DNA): TGTGCCAGCAGTTACGCACAGGGGGCCTACGAGCAGTACGTC. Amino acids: CASSYAQGAYEQYV.

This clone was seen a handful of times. The CDR3 coding sequence is TGTGCCAGTAGTATCCGACAGGGAAGTTACAATGAGCAGTTCTTC. It is translated as CASSIRQGSYNEQFF. The chain joins TRBV19 to TRBJ2-1, with 7 nucleotides matching TRBD1. CDR1 LNHDA and CDR2 SQIVND come from the germline V gene (reference sequence). The CDR3 consists of 15 residues. The V gene end was trimmed by 3 bases and the J gene end by 4 bases; junction bases not matched to a gene: 6.

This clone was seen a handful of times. The CDR3 reads CAWSRQGFTDTQYF. In DNA, the CDR3 is TGTGCCTGGAGCCGACAGGGGTTCACAGATACGCAGTATTTT. The V call is TRBV30, the J call TRBJ2-3; the match to TRBD1 covers 8 bases. The CDR3 consists of 14 residues. Looked up from germline, CDR1 is GTSNPN and CDR2 is SVGIG (reference sequence). V gave up 3 bases and J gave up 2 bases; unmatched junction bases: 4.

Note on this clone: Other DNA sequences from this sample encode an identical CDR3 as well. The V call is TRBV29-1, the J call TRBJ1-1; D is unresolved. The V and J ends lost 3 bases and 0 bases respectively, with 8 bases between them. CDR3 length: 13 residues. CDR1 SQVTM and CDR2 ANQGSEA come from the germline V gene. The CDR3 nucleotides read TGCAGCGTTGAGGGCCAGCTGAACACTGAAGCTTTCTTT. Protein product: CSVEGQLNTEAFF.

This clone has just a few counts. CDR3: CASSTPVSSYEQYV. The DNA for the CDR3 is TGTGCCAGCAGCACACCGGTGAGCTCCTACGAGCAGTACGTC. The J gene is TRBJ2-7, the V gene TRBV28; D unclear. V lost 6 bases and J lost 0, with 12 bases in between. Germline V gene sequence: CDR1 MDHEN, CDR2 SYDVKM. This CDR3 is 14 amino acids long.

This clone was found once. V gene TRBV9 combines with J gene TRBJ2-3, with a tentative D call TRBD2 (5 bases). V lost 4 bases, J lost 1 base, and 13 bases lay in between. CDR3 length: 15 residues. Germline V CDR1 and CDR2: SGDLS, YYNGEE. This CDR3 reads CASSPISRGTDTQYF. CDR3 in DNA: TGTGCCAGCAGCCCCATTTCGAGGGGCACAGATACGCAGTATTTT. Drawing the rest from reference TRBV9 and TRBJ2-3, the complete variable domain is DSGVTQTPKHLITATGQRVTLRCSPRSGDLSVYWYQQSLDQGLQFLIQYYNGEERAKGNILERFSAQQFPDLHSELNLSSLELGDSALYFCASSPISRGTDTQYFGPGTRLTVL.

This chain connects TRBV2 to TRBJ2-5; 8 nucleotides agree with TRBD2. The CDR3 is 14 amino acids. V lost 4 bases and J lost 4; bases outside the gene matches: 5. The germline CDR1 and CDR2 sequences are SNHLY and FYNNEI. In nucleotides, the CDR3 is TGTGCCAGCAGTGGGAGGAGCGGGAGAGAGACCCAGTACTTC. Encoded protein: CASSGRSGRETQYF.

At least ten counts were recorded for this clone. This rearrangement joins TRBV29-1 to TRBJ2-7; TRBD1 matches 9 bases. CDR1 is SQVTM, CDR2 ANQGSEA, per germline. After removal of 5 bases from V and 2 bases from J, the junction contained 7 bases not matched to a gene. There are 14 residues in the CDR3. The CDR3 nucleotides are TGCAGCGTTAAACCGGGACAGGGCCCCTACGAGCAGTACTTC. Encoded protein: CSVKPGQGPYEQYF.